The 18 T cell receptor beta chains in this list originate from one sample, sequenced in a study of T cell changes during pregnancy in multiple sclerosis. Clones were read by immunoSEQ multiplex PCR, and TCRdb kept only the in-frame ones, dropping some. The repertoire includes over 45,000 clones, roughly 92% of them detected once, and less than 2.5% sits in the top ten. This specimen was peripheral blood, taken in the third trimester of pregnancy. These receptors were collected from a female donor with multiple sclerosis, enrolled in a pregnancy study.

The chain employs TRBV4-2 and TRBJ2-1; D is ambiguous. Trimming removed 1 base at V and 4 bases at J, with 5 bases between. The CDR3 is made up of 13 amino acids. Germline loops: CDR1 LGHNA, CDR2 YNFKEQ. CDR3 DNA sequence: TGTGCCAGCAGCCAAGCAGGTTACAATGAGCAGTTCTTC. Translating it yields CASSQAGYNEQFF.

This clone was detected once. CDR3 region: CASSQDMGQGFSRDTGELFF. In DNA, the CDR3 is TGCGCCAGCAGCCAAGATATGGGCCAGGGGTTCTCCCGGGACACCGGGGAGCTGTTTTTT. The chain is built from TRBV4-1 and TRBJ2-2; possibly TRBD1 for D (6 bases). The germline V gene encodes CDR1 MGHRA and CDR2 YSYEKL. Trimming shortened V by 0 bases and J by 3 bases, and 23 bases separated the two germline ends. The CDR3 consists of 20 residues.

This sequence joins TRBV4-3 and TRBJ2-1; weak D call: TRBD2 (7 bases). V lost 2 bases and J 4 bases, leaving 15 bases between the germline ends. From germline, CDR1 is LGHNA and CDR2 YSLEER. This CDR3 has 16 residues. The CDR3 DNA sequence: TGCGCCAGCAGCCAAAAAGGGGGGGAGGGATACAATGAGCAGTTCTTC. Translated, it gives CASSQKGGEGYNEQFF.

This chain links TRBV5-6 with TRBJ1-6; TRBD1 matches at 8 bases. This CDR3 is built from 16 residues. Germline V gene data show CDR1 as SGHDT and CDR2 as YYEEEE. J lost 8 bases, V lost 4 bases, and 11 bases had no gene match. As DNA, the CDR3 is TGTGCCAGCAGCGACGCATGGACAGGGCGAGATTCACCCCTCCACTTT. Translated: CASSDAWTGRDSPLHF. Full variable domain (rest looked up from reference TRBV5-6 and TRBJ1-6): DAGVTQSPTHLIKTRGQQVTLRCSPKSGHDTVSWYQQALGQGPQFIFQYYEEEERQRGNFPDRFSGHQFPNYSSELNVNALLLGDSALYLCASSDAWTGRDSPLHFGNGTRLTVT.

The chain recombines TRBV9 with TRBJ2-1; D gene uncertain. This CDR3 has 13 amino acids. Germline V gene data show CDR1 as SGDLS and CDR2 as YYNGEE. Trimming took off 0 bases at V and 7 bases at J, with 8 bases between the two ends. CDR3 in amino acids: CASSVAYGNEQFF. The CDR3, as DNA: TGTGCCAGCAGCGTAGCCTACGGGAATGAGCAGTTCTTC.

V is TRBV27 and J is TRBJ2-7; D is possibly TRBD2 (6 bases). CDR3 length: 14 residues. V was cut by 3 bases and J by 1 base, with 10 bases left in between. Germline loops: CDR1 MNHEY, CDR2 SMNVEV (reference sequence). The CDR3 sequence: CASSFSGLSYEQYF. The CDR3 DNA reads TGTGCCAGCAGTTTTAGCGGTCTTTCCTACGAGCAGTACTTC.

The gene calls are TRBV5-1 and TRBJ2-5; no reliable D call. The CDR3 is 14 residues long. With 4 bases removed from V and 4 bases from J, the gap between germline ends came to 14 bases. Germline loops: CDR1 SGHRS, CDR2 YFSETQ. CDR3 sequence: CASSSGSGTETQYF. In DNA, the CDR3 is TGCGCCAGCAGCAGTGGATCAGGCACAGAGACCCAGTACTTC.

The chain joins TRBV25-1 to TRBJ1-2; D might be TRBD1 (5 bases). This CDR3 has 14 residues. The ends were cut back, 4 bases at V and 7 bases at J, with 16 bases in the middle. CDR1 is MGHDK, CDR2 SYGVNS, per germline. DNA for the CDR3: TGTGCCAGCAGTGCCCCCGGGTCCCAGGGTGGCTACACCTTC. Its protein is CASSAPGSQGGYTF.

The chain is built from TRBV28 and TRBJ2-3; weak D call: TRBD2 (5 bases). CDR1 MDHEN and CDR2 SYDVKM come from the germline V gene. This CDR3 has 15 amino acids. The germline V and J ends were trimmed by 3 bases and 4 bases, with 14 bases remaining between them. This CDR3 reads CASSFSGRTADTQYF. CDR3 nucleotides: TGTGCCAGCAGTTTCAGCGGCAGGACGGCAGATACGCAGTATTTT.

The rearrangement uses TRBV19 and TRBJ2-5, with TRBD2 identical over 14 bases. The CDR3 totals 16 residues. V gave up 4 bases and J gave up 3 bases; unmatched junction bases: 4. The germline CDR1 and CDR2 sequences are LNHDA and SQIVND (reference sequence). The CDR3 nucleotides are TGTGCCAGTAGTACGGGACTAGCGGGAGCGGAAGAGACCCAGTACTTC. Translation gives CASSTGLAGAEETQYF. The full variable domain, with the rest looked up from reference TRBV19 and TRBJ2-5, is DGGITQSPKYLFRKEGQNVTLSCEQNLNHDAMYWYRQDPGQGLRLIYYSQIVNDFQKGDIAEGYSVSREKKESFPLTVTSAQKNPTAFYLCASSTGLAGAEETQYFGPGTRLLVL.

For this clone: Relative to the germline gene, one junction end is altered; a read error may explain this. This chain links TRBV9 with TRBJ2-5, with TRBD2 matching over 7 bases. Germline CDR1 is SGDLS and CDR2 is YYNGEE. The CDR3 runs to 15 residues. In nucleotides, the CDR3 is TGTGCCAGCAGCGTAAGCCTAGCGGCGGGAGAGGCCCAGTACTTC. Its translation: CASSVSLAAGEAQYF.

The chain employs TRBV21-1 and TRBJ2-3; the D call in the table, TRBD2, was not verified against the DNA. TRBV21-1 is termed a pseudogene. CDR3 length: 16 amino acids. CDR3 protein: CASSIFRGAGTDTQYF. CDR3 nucleotide sequence: TGTGCCAGCAGCATATTCCGGGGGGCTGGCACAGATACGCAGTATTTT.

The V call is TRBV7-9, the J call TRBJ2-7, with D possibly TRBD2 on 5 matching bases. Trimming shortened V by 4 bases and J by 6 bases, and 16 bases separated the two germline ends. In germline, CDR1 is SEHNR, CDR2 FQNEAQ (reference sequence). The length of the CDR3 is 14 residues. CDR3 nucleotide sequence: TGTGCCAGCAGCTCCCGGACGTCAGGAGGCGAGCAGTACTTC. Translated, it gives CASSSRTSGGEQYF.

The genes are TRBV27 and TRBJ2-7; D might be TRBD2 (5 bases). V was clipped by 5 bases and J by 6 bases, with 17 bases between them. This CDR3 has 14 amino acids. Looked up from germline, CDR1 is MNHEY and CDR2 is SMNVEV (reference sequence). CDR3 protein: CASSTLGGGPEQYF. Written as DNA, the CDR3 is TGTGCCAGCAGTACCCTAGGAGGAGGCCCCGAGCAGTACTTC.

This chain connects TRBV30 to TRBJ2-5; possible D gene TRBD2, 7 bases. This CDR3 is 15 amino acids long. Germline V gene data show CDR1 as GTSNPN and CDR2 as SVGIG (reference sequence). Trimming took 4 bases from V and 3 from J, leaving 18 bases between them. CDR3 loop: CAWNHGGSGKETQYF. CDR3 nucleotide sequence: TGTGCCTGGAACCACGGGGGCAGCGGGAAAGAGACCCAGTACTTC.

V gene TRBV7-2 combines with J gene TRBJ1-2; TRBD1 might be the D (5 bases). Per the germline V gene, CDR1 is SGHTA and CDR2 is FQGNSA. CDR3 length: 15 residues. Trimming removed 1 base at V and 7 bases at J, with 16 bases between. This CDR3 is CASSLVLGQGGGYTF. The CDR3 region has the DNA TGTGCCAGCAGCTTAGTATTAGGGCAGGGTGGTGGCTACACCTTC.

This chain's CDR3 is CASSQLAGVPYEQYF. CDR3 in DNA: TGCGCCAGCAGCCAACTAGCGGGAGTCCCCTACGAGCAGTACTTC. The rearrangement links TRBV4-3 to TRBJ2-7; 10 positions agree with TRBD2. Germline CDR1 reads LGHNA; CDR2 reads YSLEER. The CDR3 has 15 residues. V was clipped by 2 bases and J by 2 bases; unmatched bases: 3.

V and J are TRBV25-1 and TRBJ1-4; 9 bases line up with TRBD1. CDR1 is MGHDK and CDR2 is SYGVNS in the germline V gene. The ends lost 1 base at V and 7 bases at J; junction bases unmatched: 4. The CDR3 contains 15 residues. The CDR3 is CASSELGQGSEKLFF. In DNA, the CDR3 is TGTGCCAGCAGTGAATTAGGACAGGGGAGTGAAAAACTGTTTTTT.